This T cell receptor beta chain was recorded in a study of Graves' ophthalmopathy and Graves' hyperthyroidism. Overall study context: Peripheral blood collection took place at initial diagnosis, before any treatment.

Other autoimmune disease, uncontrolled infection, pregnancy and lactation led to exclusion. Fresh peripheral blood, around 9.3 ml, was the PBMC source. Germline loops: CDR1 SGHRS, CDR2 YFSETQ. Trimming took off 6 bases at V and 3 bases at J, with 12 bases between the two ends. This CDR3 has 13 amino acids. Amplification targeted the TCR beta CDR3 regions, with RNA transcripts as the source material. First-round RT-PCR employed HTBI primers, with a second-round multiplex PCR after it. TCRdb re-called the multiplex PCR reads with MiXCR, one entry per CDR3 protein. This table has approximately 160,000 distinct CDR3 sequences, roughly two fifths appearing once. General study findings and limits: The model's prediction of ophthalmopathy progression had 70.59% sensitivity and around 72% specificity.

This clonotype was recorded at least ten times. The antigen is undetermined. V and J are TRBV5-1 and TRBJ1-1, with D hard to call. What was sequenced was peripheral blood. This clonotype was sampled from a man aged 30 to 45 with Graves' ophthalmopathy. CDR3 sequence: CASKQPSDTEAFF. The CDR3 region has the DNA TGCGCCAGCAAGCAACCTTCGGACACTGAAGCTTTCTTT.